The clone carrying this T cell receptor beta chain was picked up a small number of times. Its antigen is undetermined. Each CDR3 protein is one row after TCRdb ran MiXCR on the 5' RACE reads. Counted here are around 340,000 distinct CDR3 sequences, about 12% occurring once; the ten biggest clones make up approximately 7.5%. The data were taken from a study of identical twins. Study findings and constraints: Whereas memory repertoires showed no such difference, abundant cord blood beta clonotypes carried fewer insertions.

Between the trimmed V and J ends, which lost 5 bases and 2 bases, there was a span of 17 bases. The CDR3 is made up of 16 amino acids. Germline V gene sequence: CDR1 MNHNS, CDR2 SASEGT. The data also belong to a second study, concerning yellow fever vaccine responses in identical twins.

Sequenced input: CD8+ T cells sorted from blood. This clonotype was sampled from a woman between 18 and 29 years old in good health. The rearrangement joins TRBV6-1 to TRBJ2-3; the D gene is possibly TRBD1 (6 bases). The CDR3 sequence is CASSSPTGSYTDTQYF. The CDR3 bases are TGTGCCAGCAGTAGCCCAACAGGGTCCTACACAGATACGCAGTATTTT.